This T cell receptor (beta chain) was identified during a study of blood T cell repertoires in COVID-19. Study-level information: Acute-phase and convalescent COVID-19 samples originated in the United States, Italy and Spain.

The CDR3 covers 13 residues. V lost 3 bases to trimming and J lost 9 bases, with 15 bases between them. Germline CDR1 and CDR2: DFQATT and SNEGSKA (reference sequence). Original handling: How many nucleated cells were present was estimated from reference gene primer amplification. Method: immunoSEQ multiplex PCR; TCRdb's copy keeps in-frame clones and lacks some. The V and J calls and clone size come from that table; D and trimming were worked out from the DNA. The sample has 200,000 to 250,000 clones, 80% to 95% seen once; the top ten hold over 0.75%. Sequenced input: peripheral blood. The receptor was derived from a man aged 55-75 years with COVID-19, enrolled during active disease. The V and J genes are TRBV20-1 and TRBJ2-1; a possible D gene is TRBD1 (5 bases). For the CDR3, the DNA is TGCAGTGCTAGTAGAGGCCAAAGGGGTGAGCAGTTCTTC. Protein: CSASRGQRGEQFF.